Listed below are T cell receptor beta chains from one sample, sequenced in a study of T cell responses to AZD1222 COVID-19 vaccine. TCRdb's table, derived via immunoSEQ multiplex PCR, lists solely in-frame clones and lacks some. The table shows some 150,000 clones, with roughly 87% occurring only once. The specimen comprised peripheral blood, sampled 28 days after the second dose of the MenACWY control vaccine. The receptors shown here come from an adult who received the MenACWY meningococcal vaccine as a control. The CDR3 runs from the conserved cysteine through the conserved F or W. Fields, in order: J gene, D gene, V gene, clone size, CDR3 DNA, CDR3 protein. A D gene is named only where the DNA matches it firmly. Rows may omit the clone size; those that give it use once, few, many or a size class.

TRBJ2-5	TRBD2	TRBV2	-	TGTGCCAGCAGCCGTAGCGGGGGGGCCGGAGAGACCCAGTACTTC	CASSRSGGAGETQYF
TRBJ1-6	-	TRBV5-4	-	TGTGCCAGCAGCCTGAGGTGGGCTTCCTATAATTCACCCCTCCACTTT	CASSLRWASYNSPLHF
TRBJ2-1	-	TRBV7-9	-	TGTGCCAGCAGCTGCCGAAAGCGGCCCCCCTACAATGAGCAGTTCTTC	CASSCRKRPPYNEQFF
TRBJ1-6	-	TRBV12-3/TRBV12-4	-	TGTGCCAGCAGTTTAGCTCGGGGGCCACCCCTCCACTTT	CASSLARGPPLHF
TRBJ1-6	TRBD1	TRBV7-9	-	TGTGCCAGCAGCCCCTCGGGACAGGGGGATTCACCCCTCCACTTT	CASSPSGQGDSPLHF
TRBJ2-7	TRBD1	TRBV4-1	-	TGCGCCAGCAGCCGGGACAGGGTATGGTCCTACGAGCAGTACTTC	CASSRDRVWSYEQYF
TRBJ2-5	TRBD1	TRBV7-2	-	TGTGCCAGCAGCGCACCGGGACAGGGGTTTCGAGGGGAGACCCAGTACTTC	CASSAPGQGFRGETQYF
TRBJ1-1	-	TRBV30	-	TGTGCCTGGAGCTCGGGCACTGAAGCTTTCTTT	CAWSSGTEAFF
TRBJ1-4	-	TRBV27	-	TGTGCCAGCAGCGCCGACAGTTTGAGACTGTTTTTT	CASSADSLRLFF
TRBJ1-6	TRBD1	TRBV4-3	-	TGCGCCAGCAGCTTCCGGGACAGTTCTCATAATTCACCCCTCCACTTT	CASSFRDSSHNSPLHF
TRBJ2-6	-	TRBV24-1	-	TGTGCCACCAGTCAAAGGGCAGGGGACTCTGGGGCCAACGTCCTGACTTTC	CATSQRAGDSGANVLTF
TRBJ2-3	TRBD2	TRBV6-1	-	TGTGCCAGCAGTGAAAGCGGGGGGGCCCGTACGCAGTATTTT	CASSESGGARTQYF
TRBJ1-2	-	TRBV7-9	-	TGTGCCAGCAGCTTCCCTCAAAAGCCTCGGGGCTACACCTTC	CASSFPQKPRGYTF
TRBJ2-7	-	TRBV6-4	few	TGTGCCAGCAGCCCCGGGACGGACTCCTACGAGCAGTACTTC	CASSPGTDSYEQYF
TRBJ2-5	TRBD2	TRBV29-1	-	TGCAGCGTCAAGGGAGGGGAGACCCAGTACTTC	CSVKGGETQYF
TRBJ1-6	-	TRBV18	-	TGTGCCAGCTCACCCTTCCGGAGACAGGCCTATAATTCACCCCTCCACTTT	CASSPFRRQAYNSPLHF
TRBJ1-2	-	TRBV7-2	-	TGTGCCAGCAGCTTTTTTGAGGGGTCGGGTGGCTACACCTTC	CASSFFEGSGGYTF
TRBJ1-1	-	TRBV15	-	TGTGCCACCAGCAGAGAGGCCGGGAACACTGAAGCTTTCTTT	CATSREAGNTEAFF
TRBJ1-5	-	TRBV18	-	TGTGCCAGCTCCCCTATACCCGACAGATTTAGCAATCAGCCCCAGCATTTT	CASSPIPDRFSNQPQHF
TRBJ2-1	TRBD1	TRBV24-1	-	TGTGCCACCAGTGATGTGGACAGGTCGAGCTCCTACAATGAGCAGTTCTTC	CATSDVDRSSSYNEQFF
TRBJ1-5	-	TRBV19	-	TGTGCCAGTAGTTCCGGACAGTCGGGGAATCAGCCCCAGCATTTT	CASSSGQSGNQPQHF
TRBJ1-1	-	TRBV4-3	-	TGCGCCAGCAGCCAAGAGGGCAGGAAAGACATGAACACTGAAGCTTTCTTT	CASSQEGRKDMNTEAFF
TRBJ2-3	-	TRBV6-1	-	TGTGCCAGCAGTGAACGGGTCACAGATACGCAGTATTTT	CASSERVTDTQYF
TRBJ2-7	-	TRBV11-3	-	TGTGCCAGCAGCCTACAGCAATCTTGGGGCTACGAGCAGTACTTC	CASSLQQSWGYEQYF
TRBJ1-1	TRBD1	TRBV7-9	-	TGTGCCAGCAGCGACCGGACAGGGTTCGGAGCTTTCTTT	CASSDRTGFGAFF
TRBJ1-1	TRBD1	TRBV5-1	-	TGCGCCAGCAGCTTGGCTTGGGGACAGGGGAAATTAAACACTGAAGCTTTCTTT	CASSLAWGQGKLNTEAFF
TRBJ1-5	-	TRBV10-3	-	TGTGCCATCAGTGGAGGCGATCAGCCCCAGCATTTT	CAISGGDQPQHF
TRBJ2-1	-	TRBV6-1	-	TGTGCCAGCGGTCAAGGGGGGGCGACCTACAATGAGCAGTTCTTC	CASGQGGATYNEQFF
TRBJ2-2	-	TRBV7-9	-	TGTGCCAGCAGCTTATTGGGATCCCCCGGGTCCGGGGAGCTGTTTTTT	CASSLLGSPGSGELFF
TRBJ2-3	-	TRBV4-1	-	TGCGCCAGCAGCCGGACGAAGTGGGGAGATACGCAGTATTTT	CASSRTKWGDTQYF
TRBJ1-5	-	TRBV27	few	TGTGCCAGCAGTTTATCACAGAGTAGCAATCAGCCCCAGCATTTT	CASSLSQSSNQPQHF
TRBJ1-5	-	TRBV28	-	TGTGCCAGCATCGGAACCCGACAGCCCCAGCATTTT	CASIGTRQPQHF
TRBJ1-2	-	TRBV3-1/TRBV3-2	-	TGTGCCAGCATCCCCTCTCGACGGGGCACAGGCTACACCTTC	CASIPSRRGTGYTF
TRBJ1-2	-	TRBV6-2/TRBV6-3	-	TGTGCCAGCAGTTACTCGCCAGATAGGTATGGCTACACCTTC	CASSYSPDRYGYTF
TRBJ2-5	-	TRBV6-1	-	TGTGCCAGCAGTGAAGCGGGAGAGACCCAGTACTTC	CASSEAGETQYF
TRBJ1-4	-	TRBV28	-	TGTGCCAGCAGTTTATTAGAGGGGACACAGAGCGTTAATGAAAAACTGTTTTTT	CASSLLEGTQSVNEKLFF
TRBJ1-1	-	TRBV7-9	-	TGTGCCAGCACCTCCGGCACTGAAGCTTTCTTT	CASTSGTEAFF
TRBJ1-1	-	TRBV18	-	TGTGCCAGCTCACCTGAAGTAGGGTGGAAAACTGAAGCTTTCTTT	CASSPEVGWKTEAFF
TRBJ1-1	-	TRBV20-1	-	TGCAGTGCTAGTAAGGCCGGGGATGCCGGAGCTTTCTTT	CSASKAGDAGAFF
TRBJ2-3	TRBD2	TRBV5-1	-	TGCGCCAGCAGCTTCGAGCGGGGGCTCCCCACAGATACGCAGTATTTT	CASSFERGLPTDTQYF
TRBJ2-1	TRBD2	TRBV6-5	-	TGTGCCAGCAGTTACTCTGGACTAGCGAACTACAATGAGCAGTTCTTC	CASSYSGLANYNEQFF
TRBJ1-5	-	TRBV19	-	TGTGCCAGTAGTAACAGAGATAGCAATCAGCCCCAGCATTTT	CASSNRDSNQPQHF
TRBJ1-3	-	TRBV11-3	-	TGTGCCAGCAGCTTTAGTTCGGGCTCTGGAAACACCATATATTTT	CASSFSSGSGNTIYF
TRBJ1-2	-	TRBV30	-	TGTGCCTGGAGTACATCGACAGGTTTCGGCTACACCTTC	CAWSTSTGFGYTF
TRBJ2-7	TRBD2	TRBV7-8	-	TGTGCCAGCAGCCTTACTAGCGGGGGGCCCCTTCCCTACGAGCAGTACTTC	CASSLTSGGPLPYEQYF
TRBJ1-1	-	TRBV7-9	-	TGTGCCAGCAGCTTCGCCCGGATGAACACTGAAGCTTTCTTT	CASSFARMNTEAFF
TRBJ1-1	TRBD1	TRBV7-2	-	TGTGCCAGCAGCACCCTGACAGGGGGCTGGACTGAAGCTTTCTTT	CASSTLTGGWTEAFF
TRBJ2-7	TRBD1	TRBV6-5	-	TGTGCCAGCAGTTACTCGACAGGGGAGTCCTACGAGCAGTACTTC	CASSYSTGESYEQYF
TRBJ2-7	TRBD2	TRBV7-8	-	TGTGCCAGCAGCCGGGGGACTAGCGGCTACGAGCAGTACTTC	CASSRGTSGYEQYF
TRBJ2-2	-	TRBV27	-	TGTGCCAGCAGTCCGTTTAGGGGCGGCACCGGGGAGCTGTTTTTT	CASSPFRGGTGELFF
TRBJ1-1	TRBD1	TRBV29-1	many	TGCAGCTCCTCCCTGGTGACAGGGCATGACGAAGCTTTCTTT	CSSSLVTGHDEAFF
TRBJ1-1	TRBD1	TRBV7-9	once	TGTGCCAGCAGCTTACAGGGGGGGCTTGGAGCTTTCTTT	CASSLQGGLGAFF
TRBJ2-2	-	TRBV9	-	TGTGCCAGCAGCGTAGTAGGGACCCGCGGGGAGCTGTTTTTT	CASSVVGTRGELFF
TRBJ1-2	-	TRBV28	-	TGTGCCAGCAGTTTAAGGGAATTCGCTGGCTACACCTTC	CASSLREFAGYTF